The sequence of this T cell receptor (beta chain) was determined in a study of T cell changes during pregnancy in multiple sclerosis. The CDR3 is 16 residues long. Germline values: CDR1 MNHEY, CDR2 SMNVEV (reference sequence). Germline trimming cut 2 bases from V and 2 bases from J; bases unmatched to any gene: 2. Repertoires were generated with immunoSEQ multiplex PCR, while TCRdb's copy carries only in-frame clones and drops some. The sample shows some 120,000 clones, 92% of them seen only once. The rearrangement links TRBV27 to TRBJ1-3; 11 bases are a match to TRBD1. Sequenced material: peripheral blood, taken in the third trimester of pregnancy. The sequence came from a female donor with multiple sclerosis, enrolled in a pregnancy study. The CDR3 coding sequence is TGTGCCAGCAGTTTACCGGACAGGGGGCCTGGAAACACCATATATTTT. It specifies CASSLPDRGPGNTIYF.